The T cell receptor beta chain under discussion was sequenced for a study of cytomegalovirus exposure and HLA in healthy donors (dated by TCRdb to about 2017). Describing the broader study: An earlier analysis of approximately 640 of the donors reported approximately 300 Gb of sequence data and some 120 million unique TCR beta sequences from about 200 million T cells. An early release that covered about 600 HLA-typed donors contained approximately 320 gigabases of sequencing data and tens of millions of unique TCR sequences. Of the 300 to 450 genotyped donors, 65% to 90% were placed in the genetic ancestry cluster associated with self-reported Caucasian donors. The study aimed to test whether signatures of past pathogen exposure could be identified by cataloging public T cell receptors. Using immunosequencing, the study profiled T cell repertoires from 666 subjects and related those repertoires to cytomegalovirus serostatus. In addition to the first cohort of 650 to 750 subjects, a separate validation cohort of 130 or so different subjects was used. To predict cytomegalovirus infection status, the study combined high-throughput TCR immunosequencing, statistical association of individual TCRs with disease status, and machine learning. In a later analysis, previously published TCR beta repertoires from hundreds of donors were re-analyzed and high-resolution HLA genotyping was added so that TCR occurrence patterns could be studied. In the later analysis, no new phenotypic data were used to find candidate immune exposures; instead, reliance was placed on TCR beta sequences and their occurrence across donors. To decide whether each TCR beta V gene segment behaved as functional or pseudogenic, an earlier analysis of over 500 of the donors relied on high-throughput TCR beta sequencing. Donor age, sex, ethnicity and CMV serostatus were compiled together with the repertoire data. A later genetic analysis used genome-wide SNP genotypes for about three fifths of the roughly 700 donors, treating that subset as a discovery cohort. Every discovery cohort repertoire had been produced on one sequencing platform. HLA typing covered class I and class II loci at four-digit resolution. Typing coverage differed by locus: A, B, C, DRB1 and DQB1 were typed in about 620-640 donors, DQA1 in about 560, DPA1 in some 610, and DPB1 in 472. About 5 DR-DQ haplotypes were handled as single units for association and clustering, since linkage in the cohort was strong. Among roughly 400 genotyped donors of the cohort, an average of around 240,000 unique TCR beta nucleotide sequences were sequenced per donor, about a sixth of them non-productive.

With regard to this clone: Its cognate antigen has yet to be identified. One base away there is no much larger clone; base qualities are not given.

In total, fewer than 750 healthy bone marrow donors made up the cohort. At the time of sampling, all cohort members were nominally healthy, though unrecorded immune exposures were likely present. The donor was CMV seronegative and belonged to the group of approximately 320 seronegative cohort members. Every donor gave a peripheral blood sample, and the peripheral blood mononuclear cells from that sample were used for TCR beta sequencing. The Qiagen DNeasy Blood Extraction Kit was used to extract genomic DNA from the blood cell samples. The library was made by the immunoSEQ multiplex PCR assay. For the multiplex PCR, a mixture combining 60 forward primers for TCR Vbeta segments and 13 reverse primers for TCR Jbeta segments was used. The CDR3 region of rearranged TCR beta genes was amplified from genomic DNA by a multiplex PCR assay. The amplified TCR beta libraries were sequenced on the Illumina HiSeq System as 87-base-pair reads. The authors' pipeline ran thus. In a later analysis, 70 million to 95 million unique TCR beta chains were counted across the 650 to 750 repertoires, and approximately 11 million of these chains were shared by at least two donors. Raw reads were error-corrected and collapsed into unique sequences with a nearest-neighbor algorithm that merged closely related sequences to remove PCR and sequencing errors. V, D and J gene segments were assigned by aligning CDR3 sequences to IMGT reference sequences. For a sequence to be retained, a match of at least six nucleotides was required to both a V gene segment and a J gene segment. A rearrangement counted as productive if the CDR3 had no stop codons and remained in frame with V and J, and every other rearrangement counted as non-productive. Following IMGT convention, CDR3 was defined as the stretch from the second conserved V-encoded cysteine to the conserved J-encoded phenylalanine. The earlier analysis of around 640 of the donors excluded sequences that lacked an unambiguous match to a single V gene segment. An earlier analysis of some 500 of the donors classified V segments as functional when productive rearrangements were above 56.7% and as segregating when the standard deviation between donors was above 5%. A statistical classification framework was developed to diagnose cytomegalovirus status using the catalog of TCR beta chain sequences. In a later analysis, TCR nucleotide sequences were compared against IMGT/GENE-DB human TR gene sequences so that V and J genes could be assigned. In a later analysis, CDR3 sequences and most-parsimonious VDJ recombination scenarios were assigned using the TCRdist pipeline. In a later analysis, each TCR beta chain was defined by its CDR3 amino acid sequence together with its V-gene family, and reads without a unique V-gene family were excluded. A later analysis removed several hundred highly shared, low-generation-probability nucleotide sequences to deal with suspected cross-contamination and a sequencing artifact. For each public chain, a later analysis derived a clonal expansion index from normalized ranks of inferred template counts within each repertoire. In a later analysis, generation probabilities were computed with a VDJ recombination model fitted to out-of-frame rearrangements, and the resulting probabilities were checked against IGoR. Hypergeometric tests were used in a later analysis to score TCR-TCR, TCR-HLA and TCR-CMV co-occurrence, with a repertoire-size bias correction applied to the TCR pairs. False discovery rates were estimated in a later analysis by permuting HLA or CMV assignments 20 times. In a later analysis, co-occurring TCRs were grouped with DBSCAN, and TCRdist sequence similarity was added when clustering was performed within HLA-allele-positive subsets. Repertoires with fewer than 30,000 or more than 120,000 public chains, plus five repertoires with anomalous nucleotide sharing, were excluded from co-occurrence clustering. The immuneACCESS repertoire file appears here via TCRdb, limited to in-frame rearrangements. These files lack a portion of the clones; in checked studies, under half of the deficit traces to unresolved V genes, and the cause of the others is not known. D and trimming were read from the DNA, whereas the V and J calls and clone size are those reported in that table. The sample table contains 60,000 to 80,000 clones; only one count was recorded for 62% of them. Of the sample, around 2.8% falls within the top ten clones.

V is shortened by 3 bases, J by 0 bases, and the region joining them spans 13 bases. The CDR3 runs 16 residues from the cysteine to the phenylalanine. Only the CDR3 DNA stays, 48 bases, in frame from base 1. CDR1 SGHNT and CDR2 YYREEE are derived from the germline V gene (reference sequence). Broad study findings and their caveats: Correlated functional status among segregating V segments might be attributable to linkage disequilibrium, but an unknown experimental factor could not be ruled out. Across donors, most TCR sequences were observed very rarely, whereas some public TCRs were present in many individuals. In vitro tests confirmed that three of the cytomegalovirus-associated TCR beta chains recognize cytomegalovirus antigens. A group of highly shared sequence variants was considered likely to be a technical artifact of the sequencing pipeline. The classifier was reported to diagnose cytomegalovirus status with high specificity and sensitivity in both the original and validation cohorts. In this cohort, only TCR beta chains were sequenced, and detectable features were limited by the absence of alpha or paired-chain data. A later analysis reported that several top co-occurrence clusters appeared linked to parvovirus B19, influenza, CMV and Epstein-Barr virus. Some IMGT-functional V segments, including TRBV6-2 and TRBV6-3, could not be distinguished by the 87-base-pair reads and were therefore excluded. In a later analysis, 16,951 TCR beta sequences were associated with specific HLA alleles at a false discovery rate of 0.05. In a later analysis, HLA-associated TCR beta chains were found to be more clonally expanded and to have lower generation probabilities than equally common non-associated chains. Because counts were too low, about 18 rarely observed V segments, including chromosome 9 orphons, were left out of the earlier analysis of approximately 580 of the donors. In a later genetic analysis, fewer N-insertions in productive TCRs were reported among donors in an Asian-associated ancestry cluster than the roughly 640-donor mean. Most CMV-associated TCR beta chains appeared to be HLA-restricted in a later analysis, and the HLA associations seemed to be driven largely by CMV exposure. An association between a missense DCLRE1C variant and V-gene and J-gene trimming of TCR beta chains was found in a later genetic analysis and replicated in an independent cohort. Strong co-occurrence of HLA alleles, especially DR and DQ, made assigning TCR associations to individual alleles difficult. A later analysis found that TCR association rates varied across HLA loci, with DRB1 alleles showing the most associated TCRs and HLA-C alleles the fewest. A further reported finding was that TCR beta sequences accurately predicted the HLA-A and HLA-B alleles for most subjects in the first cohort. The presence/absence analyses assumed that sequencing depth was roughly uniform across donors, and that assumption may not be true. CMV serostatus was the only immune exposure information available for the cohort. The authors suggested that the approach could potentially be generalized to other disease states and immunological phenotypes. Broadly in line with IMGT annotations, most TCR beta V segments showed up in productive rearrangements about 87% or about 30% of the time in an earlier analysis of about 500 of the donors. The study listed 150 to 200 TCR beta chains as associated with cytomegalovirus. Because HLA typing was missing for some donors at each locus, association tests included only the typed subset.

This clonotype was sampled from a man aged 25 to 40 in good health and CMV-seronegative. The sample was PBMCs. The chain was built from TRBV5-4 and TRBJ2-1, with a weak D call of TRBD2 (5 bases match). The base sequence is TGTGCCAGCAGCTACCTGTATGGGAGCTCCTACAATGAGCAGTTCTTC. This gives the protein CASSYLYGSSYNEQFF.